This TCR beta chain originates from a study of cytomegalovirus exposure and HLA in healthy donors. General observations from the study: There were a few CMV-associated chains whose specificity for CMV antigens was confirmed in vitro. Rare TCR sequences dominated, though some public TCRs recurred in many donors. The classifier was said to identify cytomegalovirus status with high specificity and sensitivity.

Notes on this clone: Its antigen is as yet unknown.

The donors were members of the roughly 120-subject validation cohort (separate from the roughly 670-subject first cohort). With V trimmed by 6 bases and J by 6 bases, 7 bases remained unmatched. CDR3 size: 14 residues. The germline CDR1 and CDR2 sequences are LGHNT and FRNRAP. TCRdb's table, derived via immunoSEQ multiplex PCR, lists solely in-frame clones and lacks some. This sample has approximately 130,000 clones; more than 75% occur once, and the top ten carry roughly 2%. This sequence originates from a woman in her thirties in good health and CMV-seronegative. The sample consisted of PBMCs. V and J are TRBV12-5 and TRBJ2-7; 11 bases line up with TRBD1. The CDR3 loop reads CASGSGQGGREQYF. The CDR3 nucleotides are TGTGCTAGTGGATCGGGACAGGGGGGGCGCGAGCAGTACTTC.